These 25 T cell receptor beta chains originate from one sample sequenced in a study of control samples from healthy donors and cancer patients. TCRdb keeps only in-frame clones here, not all; method: immunoSEQ multiplex PCR. Here the sample spans around 96,000 clones, 80% to 95% being singletons. Sequencing used blood. The receptors here all came from a man aged 18 to 30 in good health.

In this sample, this clone turned up a few times. The chain recombines TRBV4-2 with TRBJ2-7; D remains unclear. The CDR3 consists of 12 residues. V was shortened by 1 base and J by 2 bases, with 3 bases between the two germline ends. Germline values: CDR1 LGHNA, CDR2 YNFKEQ. The chain's CDR3 is CASSQGPYEQYF. Here the CDR3 DNA reads TGTGCCAGCAGCCAAGGGCCCTACGAGCAGTACTTC.

The chain couples TRBV10-3 to TRBJ2-5; D may correspond to TRBD1 or TRBD2 (6 bases each). This CDR3 spans 14 amino acids. Germline CDR1 reads ENHRY; CDR2 reads SYGVKD. The V end lost 3 bases, the J end lost 5 bases, and 13 bases lay between the germline ends. CDR3 nucleotide sequence: TGTGCCATCAGTGAAAGGGGGGATTCGGAGACCCAGTACTTC. Its translation is CAISERGDSETQYF.

The V call is TRBV4-1, the J call TRBJ1-1; D perhaps matches TRBD1 (5 bases). CDR3 size: 14 residues. Germline-derived CDR1 and CDR2 are MGHRA and YSYEKL. Trimming removed 4 bases at V and 0 bases at J, with 9 bases between. The CDR3 protein is CASSPGPLNTEAFF. The CDR3 nucleotides read TGCGCCAGCAGCCCGGGACCGTTGAACACTGAAGCTTTCTTT.

This clone has a single count. The chain links TRBV6-5 to TRBJ1-4; D remains ambiguous. The CDR3 totals 14 residues. Germline CDR1 MNHEY, CDR2 SVGAGI. The V end lost 10 bases, the J end lost 0 bases, and 12 bases lay between the germline ends. The CDR3 here is CATYPYATNEKLFF. DNA of the CDR3: TGTGCCACCTACCCTTACGCAACTAATGAAAAACTGTTTTTT.

This chain joins TRBV18 and TRBJ1-1, with 9 positions matching TRBD1. The CDR3 length is 16 residues. V was clipped by 3 bases and J by 4 bases; unmatched bases: 9. Germline V gene data show CDR1 as KGHSH and CDR2 as LQKENI. The CDR3 DNA is TGTGCCAGCTCACCCGTGGAACAGGGGGCTGGCACTGAAGCTTTCTTT. It translates to CASSPVEQGAGTEAFF. The whole variable domain, filled in from reference TRBV18 and TRBJ1-1, reads NAGVMQNPRHLVRRRGQEARLRCSPMKGHSHVYWYRQLPEEGLKFMVYLQKENIIDESGMPKERFSAEFPKEGPSILRIQQVVRGDSAAYFCASSPVEQGAGTEAFFGQGTRLTVV.

The chain uses TRBV30 and TRBJ1-2; D not certain. This CDR3 has 12 amino acids. Germline CDR1 and CDR2: GTSNPN and SVGIG (reference sequence). The V end was cut by 6 bases, the J end by 2 bases, with 10 bases between. The CDR3 DNA follows: TGTGCCTGTTCCAGGATAAACTATGGCTACACCTTC. It codes for CACSRINYGYTF. Full variable domain (outside the CDR3, taken from reference TRBV30 and TRBJ1-2): SQTIHQWPATLVQPVGSPLSLECTVEGTSNPNLYWYRQAAGRGLQLLFYSVGIGQISSEVPQNLSASRPQDRQFILSSKKLLLSDSGFYLCACSRINYGYTFGSGTRLTVV.

This rearrangement joins TRBV7-8 to TRBJ2-7; 10 bases are shared with TRBD1. V trimming: 1 base; J trimming: 3 bases; junction bases outside the gene matches: 9. This CDR3 has 17 amino acids. The germline V gene has CDR1 SGHVS and CDR2 FQNEAQ. This CDR3 reads CASSLVTGTGALYEQYF. The CDR3 nucleotides read TGTGCCAGCAGCTTAGTCACCGGGACAGGGGCGCTCTACGAGCAGTACTTC.

The J gene is TRBJ1-1, the V gene TRBV9; TRBD1 might be the D (6 bases). The germline CDR1 and CDR2 sequences are SGDLS and YYNGEE. The CDR3 totals 14 residues. Trimming shortened V by 3 bases and J by 3 bases, and 12 bases separated the two germline ends. CDR3 DNA sequence: TGTGCCAGCAGCGCAGGGGATGCGGACACTGAAGCTTTCTTT. Protein sequence: CASSAGDADTEAFF.

The chain joins TRBV2 to TRBJ2-3; the D is unclear. With 4 bases removed from V and 3 bases from J, the gap between germline ends came to 5 bases. The CDR3 is 12 residues long. CDR1 and CDR2 from the germline V gene are SNHLY and FYNNEI. CDR3 sequence reads: CASSVVTDTQYF. The CDR3 DNA reads as TGTGCCAGCAGTGTAGTAACAGATACGCAGTATTTT.

This chain uses TRBV2 with TRBJ1-4; 10 bases match TRBD1. The V gene end was trimmed by 5 bases and the J gene end by 8 bases; junction bases not matched to a gene: 5. The length of the CDR3 is 14 residues. Germline V gives CDR1 SNHLY, CDR2 FYNNEI. The CDR3 loop is CASSMDRGEEKLFF. The CDR3 region has the DNA TGTGCCAGCAGTATGGACAGGGGGGAGGAAAAACTGTTTTTT.

The V gene is TRBV30, the J gene TRBJ1-3, with 8 bases that match TRBD1. CDR3 length: 16 amino acids. Germline CDR1 and CDR2: GTSNPN and SVGIG (reference sequence). V was pared by 5 bases and J by 0 bases, with 9 bases of the junction left unmatched. The CDR3 here is CAWARTGSVSGNTIYF. The CDR3 DNA reads TGTGCCTGGGCTAGGACAGGGAGCGTCTCTGGAAACACCATATATTTT. The full variable domain, completed using reference TRBV30 and TRBJ1-3, is SQTIHQWPATLVQPVGSPLSLECTVEGTSNPNLYWYRQAAGRGLQLLFYSVGIGQISSEVPQNLSASRPQDRQFILSSKKLLLSDSGFYLCAWARTGSVSGNTIYFGEGSWLTVV.

This clone was observed a single time. CDR3 sequence: CASRGQINEKLFF. CDR3 coding DNA: TGTGCCAGCAGGGGACAGATTAATGAAAAACTGTTTTTT. V usage is TRBV7-9 and J usage is TRBJ1-4; 7 positions match TRBD1. CDR1 is SEHNR, CDR2 FQNEAQ, per germline (reference sequence). The V segment lost 6 bases and the J segment 4 bases; nucleotides outside the gene matches: 2. This CDR3 has 13 residues.

Written as DNA, the CDR3 is TGCGCCAGCAGCCAAGATAGCCGGACTAGTTACAATGAGCAGTTCTTC. It is translated as CASSQDSRTSYNEQFF. The V call is TRBV4-1, the J call TRBJ2-1, with 7 bases matching TRBD2. This CDR3 is built from 16 residues. The V gene end was trimmed by 0 bases and the J gene end by 4 bases; junction bases not matched to a gene: 6. Germline V gene lookup returns CDR1 MGHRA and CDR2 YSYEKL.

The rearrangement links TRBV5-1 to TRBJ1-1; D not resolved. Germline V gene sequence: CDR1 SGHRS, CDR2 YFSETQ. This CDR3 has 13 amino acids. V lost 0 bases to trimming and J lost 0 bases, with 3 bases between them. In DNA, the CDR3 is TGCGCCAGCAGCTTGGGATTGAACACTGAAGCTTTCTTT. Protein: CASSLGLNTEAFF. The complete variable domain, with remaining parts taken from reference TRBV5-1 and TRBJ1-1, reads KAGVTQTPRYLIKTRGQQVTLSCSPISGHRSVSWYQQTPGQGLQFLFEYFSETQRNKGNFPGRFSGRQFSNSRSEMNVSTLELGDSALYLCASSLGLNTEAFFGQGTRLTVV.

This chain connects TRBV9 to TRBJ2-4; 9 bases agree with TRBD1. This CDR3 comprises 15 residues. V gave up 0 bases and J gave up 9 bases; unmatched junction bases: 7. CDR1 is SGDLS and CDR2 is YYNGEE in the germline V gene. The CDR3 sequence: CASSVAGTGSSIQYF. The CDR3 DNA follows: TGTGCCAGCAGCGTAGCCGGGACAGGGTCTTCCATTCAGTACTTC.

The chain has TRBV6-2 or TRBV6-3 and TRBJ2-1, with D possibly TRBD1 on 6 matching bases. The germline V and J ends were trimmed by 4 bases and 0 bases, with 10 bases remaining between them. Germline V CDR1 and CDR2: MNHEY, SVGEGT. The CDR3 has 15 residues. This CDR3 reads CASSSDSSSYNEQFF. CDR3 bases: TGTGCCAGCAGTTCGGACAGCAGCTCCTACAATGAGCAGTTCTTC.

This chain connects TRBV7-3 to TRBJ2-1, with 7 bases matching TRBD2. V gave up 3 bases and J gave up 6 bases; unmatched junction bases: 2. This CDR3 is built from 13 residues. Germline-derived CDR1 and CDR2 are SGHTA and FQGTGA. CDR3 bases: TGTGCCAGCAGCTTGACTAGCTTCAATGAGCAGTTCTTC. Amino acids: CASSLTSFNEQFF.

The chain links TRBV5-5 to TRBJ2-1; unclear D gene. The V end lost 0 bases, the J end lost 10 bases, and 5 bases lay between the germline ends. The germline CDR1 and CDR2 sequences are SGHKS and YYEKEE (reference sequence). This CDR3 spans 11 amino acids. CDR3 nucleotides: TGTGCCAGCAGCTTGGTTGGCGAGCAGTTCTTC. Protein product: CASSLVGEQFF.

This clone was observed a handful of times. The chain carries TRBV10-1 and TRBJ2-7, with D uncertain. The CDR3 covers 12 residues. Per germline, CDR1 WNHNN and CDR2 SYGVQD (reference sequence). Trimming cost V 9 bases and J 4 bases, with 13 bases left between them. The CDR3 coding sequence is TGCGCCAGTTCACCTGGCGGTTACGAGCAGTACTTC. Translated: CASSPGGYEQYF.

The rearrangement uses TRBV6-6 and TRBJ2-5; possibly TRBD1 or TRBD2 for D (5 bases each). The CDR3 is made up of 14 amino acids. CDR1 and CDR2 (germline): MNHNY, SVGAGI (reference sequence). V lost 10 bases, J lost 4 bases, and 19 bases lay in between. This chain's CDR3 is CATRFGLGGETQYF. The CDR3 nucleotides read TGTGCCACCCGATTTGGCCTTGGGGGAGAGACCCAGTACTTC.

This clone was counted between two and nine times. The chain couples TRBV6-6 to TRBJ1-6; 7 bases are shared with TRBD1. Trimming at V came to 0 bases and at J to 4 bases, leaving 0 bases not matched to a gene. The germline V gene encodes CDR1 MNHNY and CDR2 SVGAGI (reference sequence). This CDR3 contains 15 residues. CDR3 amino acids: CASSYSTGYNSPLHF. CDR3 DNA sequence: TGTGCCAGCAGTTACTCGACAGGGTATAATTCACCCCTCCACTTT.

The count of this clone is one. The chain couples TRBV4-1 to TRBJ2-1, with 8 bases fitting TRBD2. This CDR3 has 19 amino acids. V was clipped by 1 base and J by 2 bases; unmatched bases: 13. The germline CDR1 and CDR2 sequences are MGHRA and YSYEKL. CDR3 in DNA: TGCGCCAGCAGCCAAGGACCCTATCCCGAGCGGGGGACCTACAATGAGCAGTTCTTC. Its translation: CASSQGPYPERGTYNEQFF.

The rearrangement joins TRBV18 to TRBJ2-7; D ambiguous. From germline, CDR1 is KGHSH and CDR2 LQKENI. Trimming shortened V by 3 bases and J by 7 bases, and 13 bases separated the two germline ends. This CDR3 contains 13 residues. Here the CDR3 reads CASSPLRAGEQYF. CDR3 nucleotide sequence: TGTGCCAGCTCACCCCTTAGGGCCGGGGAGCAGTACTTC.

The rearrangement uses TRBV15 and TRBJ1-4; D perhaps matches TRBD1 (5 bases). With 8 bases removed from V and 6 bases from J, the gap between germline ends came to 13 bases. There are 13 residues in the CDR3. Germline V gene lookup returns CDR1 LNHNV and CDR2 YYDKDF (reference sequence). Here the CDR3 reads CATRQDTHEKLFF. The CDR3 nucleotides are TGTGCCACCCGGCAGGACACCCATGAAAAACTGTTTTTT.

This clone appeared a few times. The chain links TRBV19 to TRBJ2-7; D may be TRBD1 (5 bases). The CDR3 covers 15 residues. Germline V gene lookup returns CDR1 LNHDA and CDR2 SQIVND (reference sequence). Between the trimmed V and J ends, which lost 5 bases and 0 bases, there was a span of 14 bases. The CDR3 DNA sequence: TGTGCCAGTAGTTATCGGTCACAGGACTCCTACGAGCAGTACTTC. Encoded protein: CASSYRSQDSYEQYF.